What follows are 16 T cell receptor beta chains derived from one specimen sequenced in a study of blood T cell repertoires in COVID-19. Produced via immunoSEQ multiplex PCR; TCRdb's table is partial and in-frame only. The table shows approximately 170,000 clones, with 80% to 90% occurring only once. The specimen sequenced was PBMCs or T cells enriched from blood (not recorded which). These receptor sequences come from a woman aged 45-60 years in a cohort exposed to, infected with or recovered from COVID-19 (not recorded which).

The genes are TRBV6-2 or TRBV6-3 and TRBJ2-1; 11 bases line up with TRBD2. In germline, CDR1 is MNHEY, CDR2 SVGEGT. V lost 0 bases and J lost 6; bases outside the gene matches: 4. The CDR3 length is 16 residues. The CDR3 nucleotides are TGTGCCAGCAGTTACTCTCCTAGCGGGGGGTTCAATGAGCAGTTCTTC. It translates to CASSYSPSGGFNEQFF.

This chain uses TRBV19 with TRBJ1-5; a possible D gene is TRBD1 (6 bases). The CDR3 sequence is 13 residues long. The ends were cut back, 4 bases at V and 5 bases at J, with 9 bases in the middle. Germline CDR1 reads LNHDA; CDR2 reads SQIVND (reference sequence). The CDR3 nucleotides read TGTGCCAGTAGTACAGGGGAAGATCAGCCCCAGCATTTT. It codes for CASSTGEDQPQHF.

This CDR3 is CASSLDRTGNTIYF. CDR3 coding DNA: TGTGCCAGCAGCTTAGACAGAACTGGAAACACCATATATTTT. The chain employs TRBV5-6 and TRBJ1-3, with D possibly TRBD1 on 5 matching bases. Trimming took 2 bases from V and 2 from J, leaving 8 bases between them. CDR1 is SGHDT, CDR2 YYEEEE, per germline. The CDR3 extends over 14 amino acids.

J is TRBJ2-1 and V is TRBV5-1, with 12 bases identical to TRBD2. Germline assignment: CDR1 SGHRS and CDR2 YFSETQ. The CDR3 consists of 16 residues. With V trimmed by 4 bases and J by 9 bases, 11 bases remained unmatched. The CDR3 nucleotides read TGCGCCAGCAGCCCCGCTAGCGGGAGGGCCGTCAGTGAGCAGTTCTTC. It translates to CASSPASGRAVSEQFF. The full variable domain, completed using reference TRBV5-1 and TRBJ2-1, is KAGVTQTPRYLIKTRGQQVTLSCSPISGHRSVSWYQQTPGQGLQFLFEYFSETQRNKGNFPGRFSGRQFSNSRSEMNVSTLELGDSALYLCASSPASGRAVSEQFFGPGTRLTVL.

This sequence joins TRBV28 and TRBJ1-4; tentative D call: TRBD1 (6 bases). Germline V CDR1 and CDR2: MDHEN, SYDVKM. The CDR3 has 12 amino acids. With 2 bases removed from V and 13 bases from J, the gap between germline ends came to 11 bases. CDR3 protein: CASSLGGQRLFF. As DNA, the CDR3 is TGTGCCAGCAGTTTAGGGGGACAACGACTGTTTTTT.

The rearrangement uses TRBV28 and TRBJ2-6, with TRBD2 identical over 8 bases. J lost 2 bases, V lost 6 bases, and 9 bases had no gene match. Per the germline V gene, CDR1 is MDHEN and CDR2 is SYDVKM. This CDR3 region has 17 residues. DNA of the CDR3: TGTGCCAGCAGGCTTATCGGGGGGGGAACTGGGGCCAACGTCCTGACTTTC. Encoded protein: CASRLIGGGTGANVLTF.

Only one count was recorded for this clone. The CDR3 region is CASGQRPYEQYF. CDR3 bases: TGTGCCAGCGGACAGCGGCCCTACGAGCAGTACTTC. This chain connects TRBV28 to TRBJ2-7; maybe TRBD1 (6 bases). Germline assignment: CDR1 MDHEN and CDR2 SYDVKM. The CDR3 covers 12 residues. Trimming took 8 bases from V and 2 from J, leaving 10 bases between them.

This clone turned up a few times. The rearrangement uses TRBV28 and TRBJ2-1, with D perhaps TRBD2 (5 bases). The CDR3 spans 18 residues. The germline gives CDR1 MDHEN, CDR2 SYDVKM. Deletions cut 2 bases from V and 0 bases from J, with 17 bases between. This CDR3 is CASSLAGLTDGSYNEQFF. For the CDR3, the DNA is TGTGCCAGCAGTTTAGCGGGCCTAACCGACGGCTCCTACAATGAGCAGTTCTTC. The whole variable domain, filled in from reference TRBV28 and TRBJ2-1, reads DVKVTQSSRYLVKRTGEKVFLECVQDMDHENMFWYRQDPGLGLRLIYFSYDVKMKEKGDIPEGYSVSREKKERFSLILESASTNQTSMYLCASSLAGLTDGSYNEQFFGPGTRLTVL.

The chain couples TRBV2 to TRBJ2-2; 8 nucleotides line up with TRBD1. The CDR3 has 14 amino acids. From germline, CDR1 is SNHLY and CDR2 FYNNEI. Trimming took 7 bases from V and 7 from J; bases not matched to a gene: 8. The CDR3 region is CASTSGGAGGELFF. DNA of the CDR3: TGTGCCAGCACCTCAGGGGGCGCGGGCGGGGAGCTGTTTTTT.

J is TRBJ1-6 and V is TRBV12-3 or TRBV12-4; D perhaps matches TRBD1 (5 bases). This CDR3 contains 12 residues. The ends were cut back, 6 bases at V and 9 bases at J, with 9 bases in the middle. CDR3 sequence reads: CASSQQVSPLHF. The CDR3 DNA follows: TGTGCCAGCAGCCAACAGGTTTCACCCCTCCACTTT.

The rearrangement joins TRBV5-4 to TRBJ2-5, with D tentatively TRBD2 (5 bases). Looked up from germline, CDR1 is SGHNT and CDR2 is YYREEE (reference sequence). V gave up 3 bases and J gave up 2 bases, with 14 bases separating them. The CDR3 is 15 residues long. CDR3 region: CASSSGAAVQETQYF. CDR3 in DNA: TGTGCCAGCAGCTCCGGAGCGGCCGTTCAAGAGACCCAGTACTTC.

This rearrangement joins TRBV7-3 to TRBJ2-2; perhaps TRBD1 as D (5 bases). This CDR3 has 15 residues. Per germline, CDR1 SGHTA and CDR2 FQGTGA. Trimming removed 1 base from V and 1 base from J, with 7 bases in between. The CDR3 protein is CASSLITGNTGELFF. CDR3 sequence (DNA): TGTGCCAGCAGCTTAATTACAGGGAACACCGGGGAGCTGTTTTTT.

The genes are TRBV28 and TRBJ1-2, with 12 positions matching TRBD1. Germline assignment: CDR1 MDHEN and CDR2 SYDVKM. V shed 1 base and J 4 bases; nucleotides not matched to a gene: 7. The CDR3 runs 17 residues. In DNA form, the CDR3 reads TGTGCCAGCAGTTTATTGGGGGACAGGGGGCCCGGCTATGGCTACACCTTC. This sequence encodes CASSLLGDRGPGYGYTF.

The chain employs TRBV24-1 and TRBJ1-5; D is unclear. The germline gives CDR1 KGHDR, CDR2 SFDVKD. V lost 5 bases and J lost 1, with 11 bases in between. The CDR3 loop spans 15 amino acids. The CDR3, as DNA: TGTGCCACCAGTGGCCGCGGTACGAGCAATCAGCCCCAGCATTTT. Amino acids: CATSGRGTSNQPQHF.

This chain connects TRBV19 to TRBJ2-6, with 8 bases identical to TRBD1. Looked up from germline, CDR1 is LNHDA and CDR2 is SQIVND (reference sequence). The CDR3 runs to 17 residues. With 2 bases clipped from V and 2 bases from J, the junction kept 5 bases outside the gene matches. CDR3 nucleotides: TGTGCCAGTAGTATACAGGGGGCTCTACCTGGGGCCAACGTCCTGACTTTC. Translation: CASSIQGALPGANVLTF.

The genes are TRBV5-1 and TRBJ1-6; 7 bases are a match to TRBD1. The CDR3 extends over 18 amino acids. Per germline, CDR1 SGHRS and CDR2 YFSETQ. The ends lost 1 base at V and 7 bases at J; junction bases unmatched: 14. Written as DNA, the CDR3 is TGCGCCAGCAGCTTGCGGAGTGGGACAGAATTTTCGAATTCACCCCTCCACTTT. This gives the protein CASSLRSGTEFSNSPLHF.